These 13 T cell receptor beta chains share one sample of origin, sequenced in a study of CD8 T cells in Susac syndrome (dated by TCRdb to the late 2010s). Library preparation used the immunoSEQ multiplex PCR assay. RNA was extracted using the RNeasy kit, and about 0.45 to 1 ug of the RNA was reverse transcribed with random hexamers. The public sequencing data were trimmed at Q25 with fastp and processed into clonotypes with MiXCR by TCRdb, which kept only in-frame beta chains. CDR3 protein sequences are deduplicated, and each keeps its most common genes and DNA. This sample comprises 250,000 to 350,000 distinct CDR3 sequences, 92% of them detected only once. Of the sample, approximately 0.065% is held by the ten largest clones. Sequencing input: CD4+ T cells from PBMCs. These TCRs come from a human donor with multiple sclerosis.

This chain connects TRBV5-1 to TRBJ2-3, with 12 bases identical to TRBD1. Trimming removed 0 bases from V and 6 bases from J; junction bases left unmatched: 8. Germline CDR1 SGHRS, CDR2 YFSETQ. CDR3 length: 17 residues. The CDR3 DNA sequence: TGCGCCAGCAGCTTGGAGGGGACAGGGGGCGCGCCCGATACGCAGTATTTT. Its translation is CASSLEGTGGAPDTQYF.

The genes are TRBV20-1 and TRBJ2-2; 8 bases fit TRBD2. The ends lost 6 bases at V and 4 bases at J; junction bases unmatched: 7. This CDR3 contains 14 residues. The germline CDR1 and CDR2 sequences are DFQATT and SNEGSKA (reference sequence). The CDR3 reads CSAQPGLATGELFF. The CDR3 DNA sequence: TGCAGTGCCCAACCCGGACTAGCCACCGGGGAGCTGTTTTTT.

The sample holds one count of this clonotype. V usage is TRBV2 and J usage is TRBJ2-3; TRBD1 might be the D (6 bases). The V gene's germline CDR1 is SNHLY and CDR2 FYNNEI. This CDR3 has 15 residues. V gave up 2 bases and J gave up 2 bases, with 11 bases separating them. In nucleotides, the CDR3 is TGTGCCAGCAGTGAAATAGGACAGTCCACAGATACGCAGTATTTT. Translated, it gives CASSEIGQSTDTQYF.

The rearrangement links TRBV12-3 or TRBV12-4 to TRBJ2-5; tentatively, D is TRBD1 or TRBD2 (6 bases each). Trimming removed 3 bases from V and 4 bases from J, with 12 bases in between. CDR3 length: 14 amino acids. The CDR3 sequence: CASSLMGGRETQYF. CDR3 coding DNA: TGTGCCAGCAGTTTGATGGGGGGCCGAGAGACCCAGTACTTC.

The genes are TRBV28 and TRBJ2-5, with TRBD2 matching 14 bases. The CDR3 has 17 residues. From germline, CDR1 is MDHEN and CDR2 SYDVKM. Unmatched junction bases numbered 7, after V lost 2 bases and J lost 5 bases. The CDR3 nucleotides read TGTGCCAGCAGTTTAGGGGGACTAGCGGGAGTAAGGGAGACCCAGTACTTC. The encoded protein is CASSLGGLAGVRETQYF. Full variable domain (outside the CDR3, taken from reference TRBV28 and TRBJ2-5): DVKVTQSSRYLVKRTGEKVFLECVQDMDHENMFWYRQDPGLGLRLIYFSYDVKMKEKGDIPEGYSVSREKKERFSLILESASTNQTSMYLCASSLGGLAGVRETQYFGPGTRLLVL.

The V gene is TRBV7-8, the J gene TRBJ2-2, with TRBD1 matching 10 bases. The CDR3 runs 18 residues. Germline values: CDR1 SGHVS, CDR2 FQNEAQ. Germline trimming cut 4 bases from V and 0 bases from J; bases unmatched to any gene: 8. CDR3 sequence reads: CASSSDRGSFPNTGELFF. DNA of the CDR3: TGTGCCAGCAGCTCGGACAGGGGGAGTTTCCCGAACACCGGGGAGCTGTTTTTT.

The chain recombines TRBV4-1 with TRBJ2-4, with TRBD1 matching 8 bases. The J segment lost 3 bases and the V segment lost 1 base, leaving 8 bases of the junction unmatched. Germline CDR1 is MGHRA and CDR2 is YSYEKL. CDR3 length equals 17 residues. The CDR3 DNA follows: TGCGCCAGCAGCCAAGGGCCAACAACAGGGGGCAAAAACATTCAGTACTTC. This translates into CASSQGPTTGGKNIQYF.

This clonotype was recorded only once. V and J are TRBV6-1 and TRBJ2-1; 8 bases line up with TRBD2. After removal of 5 bases from V and 8 bases from J, the junction contained 8 bases not matched to a gene. There are 14 residues in the CDR3. Germline-derived CDR1 and CDR2 are MNHNS and SASEGT. The CDR3 DNA is TGTGCCAGCAGTCTACGGGCGGGGGGCGATGAGCAGTTCTTC. Amino acid sequence: CASSLRAGGDEQFF.

The V call is TRBV20-1, the J call TRBJ2-7, with D perhaps matching TRBD2 (6 bases). Germline V lookup: CDR1 DFQATT, CDR2 SNEGSKA (reference sequence). This CDR3 is 13 amino acids long. Trimming pared 1 base from V and 2 bases from J, leaving 9 bases between. The CDR3 is CSARAGGPYEQYF. CDR3 nucleotide sequence: TGCAGTGCTAGAGCCGGGGGACCCTACGAGCAGTACTTC.

V is TRBV6-2 or TRBV6-3 and J is TRBJ2-7; tentative D call: TRBD2 (6 bases). CDR3 size: 16 residues. In germline, CDR1 is MNHEY, CDR2 SVGEGT. The V end lost 8 bases, the J end lost 2 bases, and 22 bases lay between the germline ends. Here the CDR3 reads CASSQTFGTATYEQYF. CDR3 DNA: TGTGCCAGCTCCCAGACATTCGGGACTGCCACCTACGAGCAGTACTTC.

This chain uses TRBV12-3 or TRBV12-4 with TRBJ2-1; D tentatively fits TRBD1 or TRBD2 (6 bases each). This CDR3 is built from 16 residues. Trimming pared 7 bases from V and 5 bases from J, leaving 21 bases between. CDR3 in DNA: TGTGCCAGCAATCAGAGATCTGGGGGGCAGCACAATGAGCAGTTCTTC. It translates to CASNQRSGGQHNEQFF.

The chain carries TRBV29-1 and TRBJ2-3; D may be TRBD1 (6 bases). V lost 8 bases to trimming and J lost 4 bases, with 19 bases between them. Germline V gives CDR1 SQVTM, CDR2 ANQGSEA. The CDR3 is 14 amino acids. CDR3 sequence reads: CSSQTGRTADTQYF. The CDR3 bases are TGCAGCTCTCAGACAGGTCGAACTGCAGATACGCAGTATTTT.

The chain recombines TRBV6-2 or TRBV6-3 with TRBJ2-6; tentatively, D is TRBD2 (5 bases). Trimming left V 7 bases short and J 0 bases short, with 7 bases between. Per germline, CDR1 MNHEY and CDR2 SVGEGT. The CDR3 covers 14 residues. The CDR3 region has the DNA TGTGCCAGCACGGGATTCTCTGGGGCCAACGTCCTGACTTTC. Its protein product is CASTGFSGANVLTF.